One sample yielded the 23 T cell receptor beta chains listed below, sequenced in a study of blood T cell repertoires in COVID-19. Assay: immunoSEQ multiplex PCR; the TCRdb copy retains only in-frame clones and omits some. The sample lists roughly 220,000 clones, around 82% occurring once. Sequences were obtained from peripheral blood. The receptors shown here come from a woman in her twenties or thirties who had recovered from COVID-19.

This chain uses TRBV6-2 or TRBV6-3 with TRBJ2-3, with 10 bases identical to TRBD1. The CDR3 extends over 16 amino acids. J was trimmed by 2 bases and V by 0 bases; bases with no gene match: 2. Germline V gives CDR1 MNHEY, CDR2 SVGEGT. The CDR3 loop reads CASSYSGQGDTDTQYF. In DNA, the CDR3 is TGTGCCAGCAGTTACTCAGGACAGGGGGACACAGATACGCAGTATTTT.

The chain carries TRBV11-3 and TRBJ2-2, with TRBD1 identical over 12 bases. The V gene end was trimmed by 7 bases and the J gene end by 6 bases; junction bases not matched to a gene: 6. CDR1 and CDR2 (germline): SGHNT, YENEEA. The CDR3 is 15 residues long. The CDR3 region is CASTLGQGAAGELFF. The CDR3 nucleotides are TGTGCCAGCACCCTGGGACAGGGGGCGGCCGGGGAGCTGTTTTTT.

This clone turned up a few times. CDR3 region: CASSRSTGVEAFF. In nucleotides, the CDR3 is TGTGCCAGCAGCCGATCGACAGGAGTTGAAGCTTTCTTT. This chain joins TRBV28 and TRBJ1-1; D might be TRBD1 (6 bases). From germline, CDR1 is MDHEN and CDR2 SYDVKM. Trimming took off 6 bases at V and 7 bases at J, with 15 bases between the two ends. The CDR3 sequence is 13 residues long.

This chain links TRBV6-5 with TRBJ2-1; TRBD1 aligns across 12 bases. Germline V gene data show CDR1 as MNHEY and CDR2 as SVGAGI. V gave up 1 base and J gave up 9 bases; unmatched junction bases: 7. The CDR3 extends over 16 amino acids. The CDR3 DNA follows: TGTGCCAGCAGTTACTGCCGGGACAGGGGGCGATGTGAGCAGTTCTTC. It translates to CASSYCRDRGRCEQFF.

The chain carries TRBV27 and TRBJ2-7; tentatively, D is TRBD2 (5 bases). The CDR3 spans 16 residues. Trimming took 4 bases from V and 2 from J, leaving 18 bases between them. From germline, CDR1 is MNHEY and CDR2 SMNVEV (reference sequence). This CDR3 is CASSYTLGRVTYEQYF. The CDR3 DNA follows: TGTGCCAGCAGTTATACCCTAGGGCGGGTAACCTACGAGCAGTACTTC.

J is TRBJ2-1 and V is TRBV27; 12 positions match TRBD2. This CDR3 has 15 residues. CDR1 and CDR2 (germline): MNHEY, SMNVEV (reference sequence). J was trimmed by 7 bases and V by 1 base; bases with no gene match: 2. The chain's CDR3 is CASSLLLAGGNEQFF. The CDR3 region has the DNA TGTGCCAGCAGTTTATTGCTAGCGGGAGGGAATGAGCAGTTCTTC.

The chain is built from TRBV29-1 and TRBJ1-3, with unresolved D. Trimming took off 3 bases at V and 0 bases at J, with 12 bases between the two ends. CDR1 SQVTM and CDR2 ANQGSEA come from the germline V gene. This CDR3 region has 15 residues. The chain's CDR3 is CSVDLFGYSGNTIYF. The CDR3 nucleotides read TGCAGCGTTGACTTGTTCGGTTACTCTGGAAACACCATATATTTT.

This clone was seen a few times. This sequence joins TRBV24-1 and TRBJ2-7; unclear D gene. Germline V gene data show CDR1 as KGHDR and CDR2 as SFDVKD. The ends were cut back, 6 bases at V and 4 bases at J, with 6 bases in the middle. This CDR3 region has 11 residues. The CDR3 nucleotides read TGTGCCACCAGTAATCTGTACGAGCAGTACTTC. It translates to CATSNLYEQYF.

This chain links TRBV7-6 with TRBJ1-6; no definite D call. Per germline, CDR1 SGHVS and CDR2 FNYEAQ. This CDR3 contains 14 residues. V lost 5 bases, J lost 5 bases, and 10 bases lay in between. Here the CDR3 reads CASSPHTNNSPLHF. In nucleotides, the CDR3 is TGTGCCAGCAGCCCCCACACAAATAATTCACCCCTCCACTTT.

DNA of the CDR3: TGTGCCAGCAGGCTGAGGGCAAGAGATACGCAGTATTTT. Its translation: CASRLRARDTQYF. The chain links TRBV7-2 to TRBJ2-3; a possible D gene is TRBD2 (5 bases). Trimming shortened V by 6 bases and J by 5 bases, and 12 bases separated the two germline ends. The length of the CDR3 is 13 residues. Germline V gene data show CDR1 as SGHTA and CDR2 as FQGNSA. The variable domain in full, with the rest retrieved from reference TRBV7-2 and TRBJ2-3, is GAGVSQSPSNKVTEKGKDVELRCDPISGHTALYWYRQSLGQGLEFLIYFQGNSAPDKSGLPSDRFSAERTGGSVSTLTIQRTQQEDSAVYLCASRLRARDTQYFGPGTRLTVL.

The V call is TRBV3-1 (or the pseudogene TRBV3-2), the J call TRBJ2-7, with TRBD2 identical over 9 bases. From germline, CDR1 is LGHDT and CDR2 YNNKEL (reference sequence). V shed 4 bases, J shed 4 bases, and the junction held 8 bases outside the gene matches. The CDR3 consists of 15 residues. CDR3 region: CASSPLGREGYEQYF. CDR3 nucleotides: TGTGCCAGCAGCCCTCTTGGGCGGGAGGGTTACGAGCAGTACTTC.

The chain employs TRBV6-5 and TRBJ1-2; the match to TRBD1 covers 11 bases. Germline V CDR1 and CDR2: MNHEY, SVGAGI. The CDR3 sequence is 13 residues long. V gave up 7 bases and J gave up 4 bases; unmatched junction bases: 2. The CDR3 DNA sequence: TGTGCCAGCACCGGGACAGGGGGCTATGGCTACACCTTC. Protein sequence: CASTGTGGYGYTF.

This chain uses TRBV2 with TRBJ1-1, with 8 bases that match TRBD1. The CDR3 consists of 12 residues. Germline V gene data show CDR1 as SNHLY and CDR2 as FYNNEI. Trimming took 10 bases from V and 3 from J; bases not matched to a gene: 4. Written as DNA, the CDR3 is TGTGCCATCGACAGGGGTGACACTGAAGCTTTCTTT. Amino acid sequence: CAIDRGDTEAFF.

This clone is medium-sized. The V and J genes are TRBV4-1 and TRBJ1-6; D gene unclear. The CDR3 runs to 16 residues. The V end was cut by 7 bases, the J end by 4 bases, with 17 bases between. Germline-derived CDR1 and CDR2 are MGHRA and YSYEKL. The CDR3 DNA sequence: TGCGCCAGCAACGACGGGTCGATTTTATATAATTCACCCCTCCACTTT. This encodes CASNDGSILYNSPLHF.

The chain links TRBV19 to TRBJ1-4; TRBD1 might be the D (5 bases). Trimming left V 7 bases short and J 4 bases short, with 10 bases between. Per germline, CDR1 LNHDA and CDR2 SQIVND (reference sequence). This CDR3 is 13 amino acids long. CDR3 nucleotides: TGTGCCAGTAAGCAGGGAGGTAATGAAAAACTGTTTTTT. It is translated as CASKQGGNEKLFF.

The V call is TRBV10-3, the J call TRBJ2-3; 7 bases are a match to TRBD2. V lost 6 bases and J lost 8; bases outside the gene matches: 11. The CDR3 loop spans 14 amino acids. The germline CDR1 and CDR2 sequences are ENHRY and SYGVKD. CDR3 DNA: TGTGCCATCAGAATTGGGGGGGGGACCGGTACGCAGTATTTT. This gives the protein CAIRIGGGTGTQYF.

The rearrangement uses TRBV9 and TRBJ2-7, with 7 bases fitting TRBD1. The CDR3 is 12 residues long. V shed 8 bases, J shed 6 bases, and the junction held 8 bases outside the gene matches. CDR1 and CDR2 (germline): SGDLS, YYNGEE. The CDR3: CASEGALGEQYF. CDR3 DNA: TGTGCCAGTGAGGGGGCTCTGGGCGAGCAGTACTTC.

Here the CDR3 DNA reads TGTGCCAGCAGCCCCTCCGGGGTAAACTATGGCTACACCTTC. Encoded protein: CASSPSGVNYGYTF. The chain carries TRBV11-2 and TRBJ1-2; D unresolved. Trimming stripped 5 bases from V and 2 bases from J, with 12 bases between. CDR3 length equals 14 residues. Germline V lookup: CDR1 SGHAT, CDR2 FQNNGV. The full variable domain, completed using reference TRBV11-2 and TRBJ1-2, is EAGVAQSPRYKIIEKRQSVAFWCNPISGHATLYWYQQILGQGPKLLIQFQNNGVVDDSQLPKDRFSAERLKGVDSTLKIQPAKLEDSAVYLCASSPSGVNYGYTFGSGTRLTVV.

V is TRBV24-1 and J is TRBJ2-7; possibly TRBD2 for D (5 bases). Trimming shortened V by 4 bases and J by 4 bases, and 7 bases separated the two germline ends. CDR1 and CDR2 (germline): KGHDR, SFDVKD. This CDR3 is built from 12 residues. The CDR3 nucleotides read TGTGCCACCAGTGACGGAGGTTACGAGCAGTACTTC. It encodes CATSDGGYEQYF.

The chain employs TRBV6-1 and TRBJ2-1; 7 bases align to TRBD2. The CDR3 covers 13 residues. With V trimmed by 6 bases and J by 4 bases, 3 bases remained unmatched. Germline values: CDR1 MNHNS, CDR2 SASEGT. Here the CDR3 DNA reads TGTGCCAGCAGCGTCGGGGGGTACAATGAGCAGTTCTTC. This sequence encodes CASSVGGYNEQFF.

V gene TRBV5-1 combines with J gene TRBJ2-7, with TRBD2 identical over 7 bases. Germline V gene sequence: CDR1 SGHRS, CDR2 YFSETQ. V lost 0 bases and J lost 6; bases outside the gene matches: 9. The CDR3 runs 15 residues. The CDR3 spells CASSLAWGGMSEQYF. For the CDR3, the DNA is TGCGCCAGCAGCTTGGCCTGGGGAGGGATGAGCGAGCAGTACTTC.

V usage is TRBV9 and J usage is TRBJ2-1, with TRBD2 matching over 7 bases. From germline, CDR1 is SGDLS and CDR2 YYNGEE. The CDR3 runs to 16 residues. Trimming at V came to 4 bases and at J to 3 bases, leaving 10 bases not matched to a gene. The CDR3: CASSLRPSGFYNEQFF. In nucleotides, the CDR3 is TGTGCCAGCAGCCTTCGCCCTAGCGGATTCTACAATGAGCAGTTCTTC.

The chain is built from TRBV28 and TRBJ1-1, with 7 bases aligning to TRBD1. The germline CDR1 and CDR2 sequences are MDHEN and SYDVKM. V was clipped by 8 bases and J by 10 bases; unmatched bases: 7. The CDR3 loop spans 11 amino acids. CDR3 in DNA: TGTGCCAGCTCTAAGGCAGGGGGAGCTTTCTTT. This encodes CASSKAGGAFF. Together with reference TRBV28 and TRBJ1-1, the CDR3 gives the full variable domain: DVKVTQSSRYLVKRTGEKVFLECVQDMDHENMFWYRQDPGLGLRLIYFSYDVKMKEKGDIPEGYSVSREKKERFSLILESASTNQTSMYLCASSKAGGAFFGQGTRLTVV.